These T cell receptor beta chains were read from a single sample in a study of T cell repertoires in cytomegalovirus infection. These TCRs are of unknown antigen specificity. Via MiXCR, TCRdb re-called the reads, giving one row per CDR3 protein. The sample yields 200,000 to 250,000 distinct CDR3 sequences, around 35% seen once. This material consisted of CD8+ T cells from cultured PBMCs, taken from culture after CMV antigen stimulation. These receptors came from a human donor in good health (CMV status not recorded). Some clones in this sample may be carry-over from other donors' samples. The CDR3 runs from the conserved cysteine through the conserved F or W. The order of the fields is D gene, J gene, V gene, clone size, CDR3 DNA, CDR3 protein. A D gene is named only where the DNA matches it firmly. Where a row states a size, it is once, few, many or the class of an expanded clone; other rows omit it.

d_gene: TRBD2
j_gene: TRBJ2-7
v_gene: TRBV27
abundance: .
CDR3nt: TGTGCCAGCAGTTCCCCGCCCCCTACTGCGGGAGCTCGCCTTTACGAGCAGTACTTC
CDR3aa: CASSSPPPTAGARLYEQYF

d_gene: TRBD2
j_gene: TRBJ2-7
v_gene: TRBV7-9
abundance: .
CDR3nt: TGTGCCAGCAGCTCGACTCGGACTAGCGGGAGGGCCACGGCCTACGAGCAGTACTTC
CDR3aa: CASSSTRTSGRATAYEQYF

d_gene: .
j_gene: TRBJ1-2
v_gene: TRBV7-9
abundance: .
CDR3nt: TGTGCCAGCAGCTTAGTAGAGGGGACGGTTGGCTACACCTTC
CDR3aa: CASSLVEGTVGYTF

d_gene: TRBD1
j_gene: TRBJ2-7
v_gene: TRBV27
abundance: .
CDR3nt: TGTGCCAGCAGGACAGGGTTCAACGAGCAGTACTTC
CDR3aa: CASRTGFNEQYF

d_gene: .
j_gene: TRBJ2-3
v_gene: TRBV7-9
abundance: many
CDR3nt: TGTGCCAGCAGGCCCTCGGGGCGAACCTTTAGCACAGATACGCAGTATTTT
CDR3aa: CASRPSGRTFSTDTQYF

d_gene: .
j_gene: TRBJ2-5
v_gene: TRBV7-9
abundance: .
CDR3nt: TGTGCCAGCAGCCCTCCGAGGGGTTCCCAAGAGACCCAGTACTTC
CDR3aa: CASSPPRGSQETQYF

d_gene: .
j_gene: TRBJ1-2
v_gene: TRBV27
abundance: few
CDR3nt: TGTGCCAGCAGTTTAAGGGGGGACTATGGCTACACCTTC
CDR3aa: CASSLRGDYGYTF

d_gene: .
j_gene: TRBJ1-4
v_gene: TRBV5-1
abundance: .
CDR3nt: TGCGCCAGCAGCTTGGGTCGGCAGGGAGGAGAAAAACTGTTTTTT
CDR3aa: CASSLGRQGGEKLFF

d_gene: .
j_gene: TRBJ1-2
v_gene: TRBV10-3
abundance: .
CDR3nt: TGTGCCATCAGTGAGAATCCACAACAGGGCCGTAACTATGGCTACACCTTC
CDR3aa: CAISENPQQGRNYGYTF

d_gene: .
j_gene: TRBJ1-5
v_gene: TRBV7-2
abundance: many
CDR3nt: TGTGCCAGCAGCTTAGGGTGGGGAATGCAGCCCCAGCATTTT
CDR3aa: CASSLGWGMQPQHF

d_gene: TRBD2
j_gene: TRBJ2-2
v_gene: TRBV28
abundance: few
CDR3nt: TGTGCCAGCAGTTTCCTGGCTAGCGGGACGAACACCGGGGAGCTGTTTTTT
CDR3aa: CASSFLASGTNTGELFF

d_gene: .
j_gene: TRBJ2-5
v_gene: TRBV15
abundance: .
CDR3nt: TGTGCCACCAGCAGAGATCGAGGGCGGATTCAAGAGACCCAGTACTTC
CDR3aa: CATSRDRGRIQETQYF

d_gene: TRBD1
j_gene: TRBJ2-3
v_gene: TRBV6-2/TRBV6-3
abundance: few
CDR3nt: TGTGCCAGCAGTTTTGGACAGGGGGCAGATACGCAGTATTTT
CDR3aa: CASSFGQGADTQYF

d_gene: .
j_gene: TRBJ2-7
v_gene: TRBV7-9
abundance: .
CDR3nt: TGTGCCAGCAGCCCCGCCGAATCCTACGAGCAGTACTTC
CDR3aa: CASSPAESYEQYF

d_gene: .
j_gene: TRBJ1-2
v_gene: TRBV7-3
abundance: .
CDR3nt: TGTGCCAGCAGCCCAGGGACGGGTGGCTACACCTTC
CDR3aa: CASSPGTGGYTF

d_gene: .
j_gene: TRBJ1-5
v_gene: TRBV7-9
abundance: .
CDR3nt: TGTGCCAGCAGCTTAGGTCACCCAGATCAGCCCCAGCATTTT
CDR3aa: CASSLGHPDQPQHF

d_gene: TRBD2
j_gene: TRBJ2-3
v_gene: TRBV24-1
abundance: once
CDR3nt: TGTGCCACCAGTGATGCCGGGAGGGCGAAGGATACGCAGTATTTT
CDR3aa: CATSDAGRAKDTQYF

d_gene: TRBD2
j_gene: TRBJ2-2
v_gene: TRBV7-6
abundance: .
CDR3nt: TGTGCCAGCAGCCCCCCCTTGGCGGGGGGGGGCACCGGGGAGCTGTTTTTT
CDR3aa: CASSPPLAGGGTGELFF

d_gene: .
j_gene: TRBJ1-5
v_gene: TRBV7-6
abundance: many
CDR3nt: TGTGCCAGCAGCAACGGAGGCAGGGGTGGTCAGCCCCAGCATTTT
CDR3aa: CASSNGGRGGQPQHF

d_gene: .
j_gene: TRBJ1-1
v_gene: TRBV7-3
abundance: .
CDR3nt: TGTGCCAGCAGCCCACAGCAGAACACTGAAGCTTTCTTT
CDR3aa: CASSPQQNTEAFF

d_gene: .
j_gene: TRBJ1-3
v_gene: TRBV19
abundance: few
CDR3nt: TGTGCCACCCGGGACCGTGAGAGCTCTGGAAACACCATATATTTT
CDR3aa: CATRDRESSGNTIYF

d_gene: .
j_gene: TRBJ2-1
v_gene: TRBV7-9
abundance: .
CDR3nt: TGTGCCAGCAGCCCCGTATCCCGGCCTTCGGATGAGCAGTTCTTC
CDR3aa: CASSPVSRPSDEQFF

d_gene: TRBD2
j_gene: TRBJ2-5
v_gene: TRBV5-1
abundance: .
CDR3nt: TGCGCCAGCAGCTCGGCGTCTAGCGGGAGAGAGACCCAGTACTTC
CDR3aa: CASSSASSGRETQYF

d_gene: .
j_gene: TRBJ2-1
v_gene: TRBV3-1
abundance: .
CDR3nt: TGTGCCAGCAGACCCAGCGGAGAGAAGCAGGGGCAGTTCTTC
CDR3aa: CASRPSGEKQGQFF

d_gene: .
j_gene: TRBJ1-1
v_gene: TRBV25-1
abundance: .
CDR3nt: TGTGCCAGCAGTGAATGGGGGGGCGCGGTGGAAGCTTTCTTT
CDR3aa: CASSEWGGAVEAFF

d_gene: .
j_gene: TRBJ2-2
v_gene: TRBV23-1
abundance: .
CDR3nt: TGCGCCAGCAGTCCCGCCGGGTTTTCCACCGGGGAGCTGTTTTTT
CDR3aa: CASSPAGFSTGELFF

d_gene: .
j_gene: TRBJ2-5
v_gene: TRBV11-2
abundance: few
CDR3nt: TGTGCCAGCAGCTTTGTGGGGGCCCCAGGGACCCAGTACTTC
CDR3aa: CASSFVGAPGTQYF

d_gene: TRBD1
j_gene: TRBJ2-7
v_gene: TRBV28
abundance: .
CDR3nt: TGTGCCAGCTCGGACAGGGGGTCATTAACGTACTTC
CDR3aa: CASSDRGSLTYF

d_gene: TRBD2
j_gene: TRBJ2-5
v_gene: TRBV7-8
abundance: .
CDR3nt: TGTGCCAGCAGCTTACGCCTAGCGGGAGCATGGGAGACCCAGTACTTC
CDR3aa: CASSLRLAGAWETQYF

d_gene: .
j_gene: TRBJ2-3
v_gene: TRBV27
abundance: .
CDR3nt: TGTGCCAGCATCGCGGGATTTGGTAGCACAGATACGCAGTATTTT
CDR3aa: CASIAGFGSTDTQYF

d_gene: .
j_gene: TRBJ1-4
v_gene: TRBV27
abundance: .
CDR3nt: TGTGCCAGCAGTTTAAGAGGGCCGGGTGAAAAACTGTTTTTT
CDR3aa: CASSLRGPGEKLFF

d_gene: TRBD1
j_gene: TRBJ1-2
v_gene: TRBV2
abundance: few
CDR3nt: TGTGCCAGCAGTGATCCAAGGACAGGAGACTATGGCTACACCTTC
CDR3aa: CASSDPRTGDYGYTF

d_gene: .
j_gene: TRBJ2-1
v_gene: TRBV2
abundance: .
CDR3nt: TGTGCCAGCGGAGGGGCAGATTCCTACAATGAGCAGTTCTTC
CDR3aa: CASGGADSYNEQFF

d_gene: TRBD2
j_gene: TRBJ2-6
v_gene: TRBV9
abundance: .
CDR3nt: TGTGCCAGCAGCCCGCCGGGGGGGAGCCGCTCTGGGGCCAACGTCCTGACTTTC
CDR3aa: CASSPPGGSRSGANVLTF

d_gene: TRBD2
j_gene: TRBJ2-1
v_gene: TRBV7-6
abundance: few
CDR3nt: TGTGCCAGCAGCTTAGCTAGCGGGAGGGTTGGTGAGCAGTTCTTC
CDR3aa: CASSLASGRVGEQFF

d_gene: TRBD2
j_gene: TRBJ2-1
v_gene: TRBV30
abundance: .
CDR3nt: TGTGCCGGGAGGGGTTCGAATGAGCAGTTCTTC
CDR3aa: CAGRGSNEQFF

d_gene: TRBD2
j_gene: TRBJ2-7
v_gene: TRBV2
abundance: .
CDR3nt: TGTGCCAGCAGTGATACCGGGACTAGCGGGAGAAGAAGTCTTCGCGAGCAGTACTTC
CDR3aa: CASSDTGTSGRRSLREQYF

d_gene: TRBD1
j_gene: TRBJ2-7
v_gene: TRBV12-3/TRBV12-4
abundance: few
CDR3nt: TGTGCCAGCAGGACAGGGCTAGCCTACGAGCAGTACTTC
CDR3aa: CASRTGLAYEQYF

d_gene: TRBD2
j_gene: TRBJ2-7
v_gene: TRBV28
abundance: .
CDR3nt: TGTGCCAGCAGTTTAGCGGGAGATCGGACCTACGAGCAGTACTTC
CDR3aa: CASSLAGDRTYEQYF

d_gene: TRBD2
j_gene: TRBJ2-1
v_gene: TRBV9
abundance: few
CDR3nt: TGTGCCAGCAGCGGATTAGCGGGAGGGTACGGGAATGAGCAGTTCTTC
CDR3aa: CASSGLAGGYGNEQFF

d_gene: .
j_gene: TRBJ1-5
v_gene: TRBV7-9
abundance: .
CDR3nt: TGTGCCAGCAGCCTACACACCCAGCCCCAGCATTTT
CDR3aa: CASSLHTQPQHF

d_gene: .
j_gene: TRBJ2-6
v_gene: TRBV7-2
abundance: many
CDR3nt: TGTGCCAGCAGCTGGGACCGCGCCAACGTCCTGACTTTC
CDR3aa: CASSWDRANVLTF

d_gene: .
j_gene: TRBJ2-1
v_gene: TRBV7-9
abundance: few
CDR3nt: TGTGCCAGCAGCTTCAGGGGCCGGAGCTCCTACAATGAGCAGTTCTTC
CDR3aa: CASSFRGRSSYNEQFF

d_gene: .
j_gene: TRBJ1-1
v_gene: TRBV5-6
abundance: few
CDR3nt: TGTGCCAGCAGCATACAGGGATTGAACACTGAAGCTTTCTTT
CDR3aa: CASSIQGLNTEAFF

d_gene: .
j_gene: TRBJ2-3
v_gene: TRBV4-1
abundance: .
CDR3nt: TGCGCCAGCAGCCATCCCGGGGGGCGGGAGTTCTTTTTTGTCGCAGATACGCAGTATTTT
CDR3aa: CASSHPGGREFFFVADTQYF

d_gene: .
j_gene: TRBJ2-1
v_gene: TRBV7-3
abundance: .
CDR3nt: TGTGCCAGCAGCTTAACGGGGAACAATGAGCAGTTCTTC
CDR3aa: CASSLTGNNEQFF

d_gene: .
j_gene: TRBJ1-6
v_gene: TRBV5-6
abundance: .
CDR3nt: TGTGCCAGCAGCTTGGAACGATTTGGGGATTCACCCCTCCACTTT
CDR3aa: CASSLERFGDSPLHF

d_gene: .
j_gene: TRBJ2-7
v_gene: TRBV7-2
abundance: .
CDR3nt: TGTGCCAGCAGCTTCCACAGAGACTACGAGCAGTACTTC
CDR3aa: CASSFHRDYEQYF